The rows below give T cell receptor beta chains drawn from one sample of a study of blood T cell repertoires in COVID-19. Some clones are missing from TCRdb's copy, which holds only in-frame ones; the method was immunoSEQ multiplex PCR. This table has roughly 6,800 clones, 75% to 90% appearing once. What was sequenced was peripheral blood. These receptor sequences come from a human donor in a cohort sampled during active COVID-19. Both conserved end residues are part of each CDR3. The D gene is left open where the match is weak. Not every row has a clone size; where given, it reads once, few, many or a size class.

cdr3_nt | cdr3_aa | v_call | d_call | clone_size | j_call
TGTGCCAGCAGCTCCACACAGGGCTACGAGCAGTACTTC | CASSSTQGYEQYF | TRBV5-4 | NA | once | TRBJ2-7
TGTGCCATCATGGGGGAGGGAGGGCACAATGAGCAGTTCTTC | CAIMGEGGHNEQFF | TRBV10-3 | TRBD2 | NA | TRBJ2-1
TGTGCCAGCAGTCCCTACCGACAGGGGGAAAACACTGAAGCTTTCTTT | CASSPYRQGENTEAFF | TRBV27 | TRBD1 | once | TRBJ1-1
TGTGCCAGCAGCTTGATCGCCTTGAGCTCCTACAATGAGCAGTTCTTC | CASSLIALSSYNEQFF | TRBV5-6 | NA | once | TRBJ2-1
TGTGCCAGCAGTTTGTCGGAAAAACTGTTTTTT | CASSLSEKLFF | TRBV12-3/TRBV12-4 | NA | once | TRBJ1-4
TGTGCCAGCAGCCACCAGACACGGCAAGAGACCCAGTACTTC | CASSHQTRQETQYF | TRBV5-6 | NA | NA | TRBJ2-5
TGTGCCAGCAGCTTGGAAGCGGCAGAGACCCAGTACTTC | CASSLEAAETQYF | TRBV5-4 | NA | NA | TRBJ2-5
TGTGCCAGCAGCTTAGTGTCAGGGTCCAACGGGCCCCTCCACTTT | CASSLVSGSNGPLHF | TRBV7-9 | NA | NA | TRBJ1-6
TGTGCCAGTGGACACGTAATCTCTGGGGCCAACGTCCTGACTTTC | CASGHVISGANVLTF | TRBV19 | NA | NA | TRBJ2-6
TGCGCCAGCAGCCAAGATGGGGGCATCAACACCGGGGAGCTGTTTTTT | CASSQDGGINTGELFF | TRBV4-3 | NA | NA | TRBJ2-2
TGTGCCAGCAGGGGATCTAGCGATCGCTCCTACAATGAGCAGTTCTTC | CASRGSSDRSYNEQFF | TRBV28 | NA | NA | TRBJ2-1
TGTGCCAGCAGCCTAGCGGGGGGGAACCAAGAGACCCAGTACTTC | CASSLAGGNQETQYF | TRBV3-1/TRBV3-2 | TRBD2 | NA | TRBJ2-5
TGTGCCAGTACTGCCAGTTCTGGAAACACCATATATTTT | CASTASSGNTIYF | TRBV19 | NA | NA | TRBJ1-3
TGCGCCAGCAGTGAGCCAGGGCGCCACATTCAGTACTTC | CASSEPGRHIQYF | TRBV10-2 | NA | NA | TRBJ2-4
TGCGCCAGCTCACCAGTACAGGGTGACAATGAGCAGTTCTTC | CASSPVQGDNEQFF | TRBV18 | NA | once | TRBJ2-1
TGTGCCAGCAATGAGGGCGAAAAACTGTTTTTT | CASNEGEKLFF | TRBV7-9 | NA | NA | TRBJ1-4
TGTGCCAGCAGACCCGACAGGGGCCCTTATGGCTACACCTTC | CASRPDRGPYGYTF | TRBV6-5 | TRBD1 | NA | TRBJ1-2
TGTGCCAGCAGTTTACGTCGAGCCCCCACAGATACGCAGTATTTT | CASSLRRAPTDTQYF | TRBV27 | NA | NA | TRBJ2-3
TGTGCCAGCAGCCAAGACGGGAACACTGAAGCTTTCTTT | CASSQDGNTEAFF | TRBV14 | NA | once | TRBJ1-1
TGTGCCAGTAGCCATGGTTGGGAGACAGGGTTACGGTATGGCTACACCTTC | CASSHGWETGLRYGYTF | TRBV19 | TRBD1 | few | TRBJ1-2
TGTGCCAGCAGTCCGTCGTTGAACCGAGCCCGCCGGTCACCCCTCCACTTT | CASSPSLNRARRSPLHF | TRBV6-6 | NA | once | TRBJ1-6
TGTGCCAGCAGTCAGGGGGCCGGAGATACGCAGTATTTT | CASSQGAGDTQYF | TRBV6-5 | TRBD1 | NA | TRBJ2-3